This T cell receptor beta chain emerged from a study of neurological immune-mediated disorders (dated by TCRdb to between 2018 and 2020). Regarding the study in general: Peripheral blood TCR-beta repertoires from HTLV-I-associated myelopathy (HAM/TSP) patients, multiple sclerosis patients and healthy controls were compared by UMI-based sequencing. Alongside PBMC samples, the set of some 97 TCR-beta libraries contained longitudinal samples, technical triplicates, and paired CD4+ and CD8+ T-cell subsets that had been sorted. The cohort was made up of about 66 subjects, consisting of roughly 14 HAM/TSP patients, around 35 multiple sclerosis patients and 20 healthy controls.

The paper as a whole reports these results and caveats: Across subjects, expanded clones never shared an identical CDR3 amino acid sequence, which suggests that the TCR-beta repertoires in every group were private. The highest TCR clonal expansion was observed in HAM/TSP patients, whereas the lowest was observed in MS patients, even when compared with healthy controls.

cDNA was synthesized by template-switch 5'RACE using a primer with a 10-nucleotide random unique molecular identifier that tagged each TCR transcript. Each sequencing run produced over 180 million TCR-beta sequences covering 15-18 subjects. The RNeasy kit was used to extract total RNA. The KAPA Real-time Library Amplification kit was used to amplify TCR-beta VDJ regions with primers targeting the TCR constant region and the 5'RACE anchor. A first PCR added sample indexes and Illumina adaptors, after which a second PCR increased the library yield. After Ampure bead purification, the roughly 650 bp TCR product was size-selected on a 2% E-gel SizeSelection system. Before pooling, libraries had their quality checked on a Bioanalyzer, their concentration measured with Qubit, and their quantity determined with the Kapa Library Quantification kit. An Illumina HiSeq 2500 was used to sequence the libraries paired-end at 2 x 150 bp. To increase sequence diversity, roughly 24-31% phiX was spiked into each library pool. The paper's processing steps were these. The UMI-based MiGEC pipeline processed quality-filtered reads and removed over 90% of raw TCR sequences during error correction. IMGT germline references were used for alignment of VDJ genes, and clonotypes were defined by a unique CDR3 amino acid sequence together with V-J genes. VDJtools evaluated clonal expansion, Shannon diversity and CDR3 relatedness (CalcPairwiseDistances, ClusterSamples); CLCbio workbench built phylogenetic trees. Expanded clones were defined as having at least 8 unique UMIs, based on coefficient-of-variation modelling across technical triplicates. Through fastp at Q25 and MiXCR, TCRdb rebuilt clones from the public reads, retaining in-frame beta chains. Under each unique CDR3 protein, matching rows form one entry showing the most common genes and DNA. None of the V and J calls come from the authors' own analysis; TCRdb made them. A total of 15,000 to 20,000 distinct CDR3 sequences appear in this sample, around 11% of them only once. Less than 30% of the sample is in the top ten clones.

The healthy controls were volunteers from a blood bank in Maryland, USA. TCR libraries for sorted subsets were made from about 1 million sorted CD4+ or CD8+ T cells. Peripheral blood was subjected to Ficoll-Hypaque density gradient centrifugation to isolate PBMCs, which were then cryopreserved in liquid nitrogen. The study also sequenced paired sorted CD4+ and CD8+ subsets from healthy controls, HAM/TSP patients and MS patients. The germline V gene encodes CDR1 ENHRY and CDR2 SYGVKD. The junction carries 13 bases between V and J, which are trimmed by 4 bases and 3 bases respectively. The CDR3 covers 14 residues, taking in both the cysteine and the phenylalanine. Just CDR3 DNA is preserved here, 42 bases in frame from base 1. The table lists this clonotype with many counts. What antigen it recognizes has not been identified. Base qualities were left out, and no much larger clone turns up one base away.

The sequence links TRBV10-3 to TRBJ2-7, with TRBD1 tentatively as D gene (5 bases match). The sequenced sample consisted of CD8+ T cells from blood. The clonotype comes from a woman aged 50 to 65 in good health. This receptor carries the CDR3 CAISARDVVYEQYF. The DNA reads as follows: TGTGCCATCAGTGCCAGGGATGTCGTCTACGAGCAGTACTTC.